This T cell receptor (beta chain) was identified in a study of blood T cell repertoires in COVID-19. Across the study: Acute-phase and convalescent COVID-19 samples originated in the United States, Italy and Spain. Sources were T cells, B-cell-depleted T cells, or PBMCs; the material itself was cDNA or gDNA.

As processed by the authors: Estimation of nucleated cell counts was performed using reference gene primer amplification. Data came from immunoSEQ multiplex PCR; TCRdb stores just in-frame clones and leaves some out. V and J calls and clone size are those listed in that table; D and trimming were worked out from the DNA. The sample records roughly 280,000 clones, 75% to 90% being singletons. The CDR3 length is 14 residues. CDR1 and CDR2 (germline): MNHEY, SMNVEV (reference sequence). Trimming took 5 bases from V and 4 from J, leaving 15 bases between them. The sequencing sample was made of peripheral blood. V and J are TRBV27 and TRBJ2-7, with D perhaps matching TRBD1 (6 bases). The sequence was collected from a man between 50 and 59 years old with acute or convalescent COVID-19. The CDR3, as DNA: TGTGCCAGCAGTCCGCAGGGGACGCAATACGAGCAGTACTTC. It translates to CASSPQGTQYEQYF.